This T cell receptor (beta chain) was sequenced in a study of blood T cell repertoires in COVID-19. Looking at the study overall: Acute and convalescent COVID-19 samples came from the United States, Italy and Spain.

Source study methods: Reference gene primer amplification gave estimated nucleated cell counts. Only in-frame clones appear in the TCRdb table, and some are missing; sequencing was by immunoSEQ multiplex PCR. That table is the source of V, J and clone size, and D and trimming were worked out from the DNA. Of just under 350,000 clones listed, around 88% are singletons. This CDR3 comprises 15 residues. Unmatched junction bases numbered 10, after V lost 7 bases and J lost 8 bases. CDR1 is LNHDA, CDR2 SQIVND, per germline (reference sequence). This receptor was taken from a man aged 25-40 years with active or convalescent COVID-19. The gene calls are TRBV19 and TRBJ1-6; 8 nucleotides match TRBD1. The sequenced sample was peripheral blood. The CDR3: CASTPSQGVYSPLHF. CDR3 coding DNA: TGTGCCAGTACCCCTTCACAGGGGGTATATTCACCCCTCCACTTT. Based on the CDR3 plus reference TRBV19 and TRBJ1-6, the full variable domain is DGGITQSPKYLFRKEGQNVTLSCEQNLNHDAMYWYRQDPGQGLRLIYYSQIVNDFQKGDIAEGYSVSREKKESFPLTVTSAQKNPTAFYLCASTPSQGVYSPLHFGNGTRLTVT.